These 17 T cell receptor beta chains were sequenced from one sample in a study of identical twins. TCRdb called the 5' RACE reads again in MiXCR, with one record for every CDR3 protein. There are around 500,000 distinct CDR3 sequences in the sample; 11% to 15% occur only once, and about 0.53% lies in the top ten. The same specimen was also included in a second study, on yellow fever vaccine responses in identical twins.

The sequencing sample was made of CD4+ T cells sorted from blood. The receptors were sampled from a woman aged 18-29 years in good health.

Many counts were recorded for this clonotype. This chain connects TRBV4-1 to TRBJ2-1, with 8 bases lining up with TRBD2. J lost 0 bases, V lost 0 bases, and 10 bases had no gene match. The CDR3 runs 19 residues. The germline V gene encodes CDR1 MGHRA and CDR2 YSYEKL. CDR3 bases: TGCGCCAGCAGCCAAGAGTTCGGAGGGCGGGGGGTCTCCTACAATGAGCAGTTCTTC. The encoded protein is CASSQEFGGRGVSYNEQFF.

This clonotype was recorded at least ten times. The chain recombines TRBV29-1 with TRBJ2-3; no clear D. This CDR3 region has 13 residues. The V end was cut by 4 bases, the J end by 1 base, with 9 bases between. CDR1 and CDR2 from the germline V gene are SQVTM and ANQGSEA. In DNA form, the CDR3 reads TGCAGCGTTGCCCCTGTAGGCACAGATACGCAGTATTTT. Amino acids: CSVAPVGTDTQYF.

This clonotype appeared a few times. The chain joins TRBV20-1 to TRBJ2-5; D unresolved. This CDR3 comprises 16 residues. V was cut by 3 bases and J by 3 bases, with 20 bases left in between. CDR1 DFQATT and CDR2 SNEGSKA come from the germline V gene (reference sequence). The CDR3 loop reads CSASFPVTGKKETQYF. In DNA, the CDR3 is TGCAGTGCTAGCTTTCCCGTGACGGGCAAAAAAGAGACCCAGTACTTC.

This clonotype was counted only a few times. V gene TRBV30 combines with J gene TRBJ2-7; 7 positions agree with TRBD2. V lost 2 bases, J lost 5 bases, and 0 bases stayed unmatched. The germline CDR1 and CDR2 sequences are GTSNPN and SVGIG (reference sequence). CDR3 length equals 11 residues. The CDR3 is CAWSRGDEQYF. DNA for the CDR3: TGTGCCTGGAGTCGGGGGGACGAGCAGTACTTC.

The CDR3 DNA sequence: TGCGCCAGCAGTACCGATGTACCGGAGGGCAATCAGCCCCAGCATTTT. Translation: CASSTDVPEGNQPQHF. The rearrangement joins TRBV10-1 to TRBJ1-5; D is ambiguous. The length of the CDR3 is 16 residues. Deletions cut 5 bases from V and 2 bases from J, with 16 bases between. The V gene's germline CDR1 is WNHNN and CDR2 SYGVQD (reference sequence).

V and J are TRBV20-1 and TRBJ2-5, with D perhaps TRBD2 (5 bases). V was cut by 3 bases and J by 7 bases, with 12 bases left in between. The CDR3 length is 12 residues. Germline V gives CDR1 DFQATT, CDR2 SNEGSKA (reference sequence). Written as DNA, the CDR3 is TGCAGTGCTAGGGAACCTGGAGGGACCCAGTACTTC. This translates into CSAREPGGTQYF.

The rearrangement uses TRBV7-2 and TRBJ2-7, with 15 positions matching TRBD2. CDR3 size: 17 residues. Germline CDR1 and CDR2: SGHTA and FQGNSA. After removal of 4 bases from V and 5 bases from J, the junction contained 9 bases not matched to a gene. In nucleotides, the CDR3 is TGTGCCAGCAGCTGGGGACTAGCGGGGGGCCCTCCTGACGAGCAGTACTTC. The encoded protein is CASSWGLAGGPPDEQYF.

Here the CDR3 reads CASSLPQGGGSYEQYF. In DNA, the CDR3 is TGCGCCAGCAGCTTGCCCCAGGGAGGGGGCAGTTACGAGCAGTACTTC. The chain recombines TRBV5-1 with TRBJ2-7; TRBD1 or TRBD2 may be the D gene (7 bases each). Trimming shortened V by 1 base and J by 4 bases, and 18 bases separated the two germline ends. The CDR3 extends over 16 amino acids. Germline V gene lookup returns CDR1 SGHRS and CDR2 YFSETQ. The full variable domain, rest sourced from reference TRBV5-1 and TRBJ2-7, is KAGVTQTPRYLIKTRGQQVTLSCSPISGHRSVSWYQQTPGQGLQFLFEYFSETQRNKGNFPGRFSGRQFSNSRSEMNVSTLELGDSALYLCASSLPQGGGSYEQYFGPGTRLTVT.

The V gene is TRBV5-1, the J gene TRBJ2-1, with TRBD1 matching 7 bases. Germline CDR1 SGHRS, CDR2 YFSETQ. The V segment lost 0 bases and the J segment 5 bases; nucleotides outside the gene matches: 2. This CDR3 is built from 14 residues. The CDR3 loop is CASSLGDSHNEQFF. CDR3 nucleotide sequence: TGCGCCAGCAGCTTGGGGGACAGCCACAATGAGCAGTTCTTC.

This clonotype was observed many times. The chain employs TRBV10-3 and TRBJ1-2, with a tentative D call TRBD1 (6 bases). Trimming shortened V by 0 bases and J by 7 bases, and 18 bases separated the two germline ends. Germline assignment: CDR1 ENHRY and CDR2 SYGVKD. This CDR3 spans 16 amino acids. The chain's CDR3 is CAISESRSGADSGYTF. The CDR3 DNA sequence: TGTGCCATCAGTGAGTCGCGGTCGGGGGCTGATAGTGGCTACACCTTC.

The table lists this clonotype with many counts. The rearrangement joins TRBV10-3 to TRBJ2-7; 7 bases match TRBD2. The CDR3 is 17 amino acids. The V segment lost 0 bases and the J segment 4 bases; nucleotides outside the gene matches: 12. CDR1 and CDR2 from the germline V gene are ENHRY and SYGVKD. Here the CDR3 reads CAISESQGGGIAYEQYF. Here the CDR3 DNA reads TGTGCCATCAGTGAGTCTCAAGGCGGGGGTATCGCGTACGAGCAGTACTTC.

This clonotype was seen only a few times. The gene calls are TRBV7-3 and TRBJ1-1, with D possibly matching TRBD1 (5 bases). The V end lost 3 bases, the J end lost 1 base, and 12 bases lay between the germline ends. Germline CDR1 and CDR2: SGHTA and FQGTGA. The CDR3 has 15 residues. CDR3 loop: CASSLQRQGNTEAFF. CDR3 DNA: TGTGCCAGCAGCTTGCAGAGGCAGGGGAACACTGAAGCTTTCTTT. Complete variable domain (other parts from reference TRBV7-3 and TRBJ1-1): GAGVSQTPSNKVTEKGKYVELRCDPISGHTALYWYRQSLGQGPEFLIYFQGTGAADDSGLPNDRFFAVRPEGSVSTLKIQRTERGDSAVYLCASSLQRQGNTEAFFGQGTRLTVV.

V and J are TRBV7-2 and TRBJ2-3; D unclear. From germline, CDR1 is SGHTA and CDR2 FQGNSA. This CDR3 has 14 amino acids. Trimming took 1 base from V and 6 from J, leaving 11 bases between them. CDR3 sequence (DNA): TGTGCCAGCAGCTTAGGCCCCTACAAGGATACGCAGTATTTT. The encoded protein is CASSLGPYKDTQYF.

The V call is TRBV2, the J call TRBJ2-7; D gene ambiguous. The CDR3 has 13 residues. Germline loops: CDR1 SNHLY, CDR2 FYNNEI. Trimming cost V 5 bases and J 3 bases, with 11 bases left between them. CDR3 sequence: CASSILKGYEQYF. CDR3 bases: TGTGCCAGCAGTATTCTAAAGGGCTACGAGCAGTACTTC.

This clonotype has only a few counts. This sequence joins TRBV5-1 and TRBJ1-1, with TRBD1 as a possible D gene (6 bases). The germline V gene has CDR1 SGHRS and CDR2 YFSETQ. Between the trimmed V and J ends, which lost 6 bases and 0 bases, there was a span of 15 bases. The CDR3 loop spans 15 amino acids. The CDR3 DNA reads as TGCGCCAGCAAAAGGGGGGGGGACATGAACACTGAAGCTTTCTTT. This gives the protein CASKRGGDMNTEAFF. The complete variable domain, with remaining parts taken from reference TRBV5-1 and TRBJ1-1, reads KAGVTQTPRYLIKTRGQQVTLSCSPISGHRSVSWYQQTPGQGLQFLFEYFSETQRNKGNFPGRFSGRQFSNSRSEMNVSTLELGDSALYLCASKRGGDMNTEAFFGQGTRLTVV.

This clonotype appeared a few times. The V gene is TRBV18, the J gene TRBJ2-5; D is perhaps TRBD2 (5 bases). Trimming stripped 6 bases from V and 4 bases from J, with 12 bases between. The CDR3 consists of 13 residues. Germline V CDR1 and CDR2: KGHSH, LQKENI. The CDR3 sequence: CASSPGLRETQYF. CDR3 DNA sequence: TGTGCCAGCTCTCCCGGACTGAGAGAGACCCAGTACTTC.

This clonotype appeared a few times. The chain recombines TRBV7-4 with TRBJ2-1, with D perhaps TRBD2 (5 bases). Trimming took off 5 bases at V and 0 bases at J, with 14 bases between the two ends. The CDR3 totals 16 residues. Germline CDR1 reads SGHVT; CDR2 reads SQSDAQ. The CDR3 spells CASSPTRTYSYNEQFF. The CDR3 coding sequence is TGTGCCAGCAGCCCTACTAGGACTTACTCCTACAATGAGCAGTTCTTC.